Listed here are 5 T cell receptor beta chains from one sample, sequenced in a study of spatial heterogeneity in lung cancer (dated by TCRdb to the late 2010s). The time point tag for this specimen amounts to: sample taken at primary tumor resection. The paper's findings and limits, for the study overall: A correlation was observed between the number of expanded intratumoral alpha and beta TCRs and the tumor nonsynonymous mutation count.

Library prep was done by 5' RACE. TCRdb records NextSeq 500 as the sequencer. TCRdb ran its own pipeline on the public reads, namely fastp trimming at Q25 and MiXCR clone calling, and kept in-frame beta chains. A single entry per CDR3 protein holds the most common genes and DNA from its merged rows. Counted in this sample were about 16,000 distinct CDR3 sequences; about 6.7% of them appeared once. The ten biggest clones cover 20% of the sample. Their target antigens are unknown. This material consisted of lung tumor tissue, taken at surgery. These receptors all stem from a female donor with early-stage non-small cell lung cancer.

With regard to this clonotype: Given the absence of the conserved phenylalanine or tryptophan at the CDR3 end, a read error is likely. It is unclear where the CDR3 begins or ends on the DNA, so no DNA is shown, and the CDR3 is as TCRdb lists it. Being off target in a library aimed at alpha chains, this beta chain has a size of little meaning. This chain's CDR3 is CSAGFSTNEKLFS. V is TRBV29-1 and J is TRBJ1-4. The germline V gene encodes CDR1 SQVTM and CDR2 ANQGSEA. The CDR3 numbers 13 amino acids, ends counted.

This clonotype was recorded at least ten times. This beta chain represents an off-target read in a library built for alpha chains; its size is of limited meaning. The DNA of the CDR3 is TGTGCCAGCAGTACTAGGGGGCAAGGGGATCGTGGCTACACCTTC. Amino acid sequence: CASSTRGQGDRGYTF. The chain carries TRBV7-6 and TRBJ1-2, with 7 positions matching TRBD1. V shed 6 bases and J 7 bases; nucleotides not matched to a gene: 14. This CDR3 comprises 15 residues. Germline V gives CDR1 SGHVS, CDR2 FNYEAQ.

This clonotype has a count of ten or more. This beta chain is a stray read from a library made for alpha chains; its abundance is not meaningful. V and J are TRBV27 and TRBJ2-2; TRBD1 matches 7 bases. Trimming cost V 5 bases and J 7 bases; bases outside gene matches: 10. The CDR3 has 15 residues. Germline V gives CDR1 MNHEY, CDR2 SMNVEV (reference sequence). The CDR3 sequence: CASSTTGRTGGELFF. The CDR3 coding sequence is TGTGCCAGCAGTACGACAGGGAGAACAGGCGGGGAGCTGTTTTTT.

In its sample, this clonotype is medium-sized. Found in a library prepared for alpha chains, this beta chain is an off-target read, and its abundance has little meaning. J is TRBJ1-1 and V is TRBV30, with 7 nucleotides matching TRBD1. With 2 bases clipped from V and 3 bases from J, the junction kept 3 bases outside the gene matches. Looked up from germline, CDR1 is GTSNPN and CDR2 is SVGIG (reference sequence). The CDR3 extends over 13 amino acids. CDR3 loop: CAWSTQGDTEAFF. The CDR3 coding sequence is TGTGCCTGGAGTACGCAGGGGGACACTGAAGCTTTCTTT.

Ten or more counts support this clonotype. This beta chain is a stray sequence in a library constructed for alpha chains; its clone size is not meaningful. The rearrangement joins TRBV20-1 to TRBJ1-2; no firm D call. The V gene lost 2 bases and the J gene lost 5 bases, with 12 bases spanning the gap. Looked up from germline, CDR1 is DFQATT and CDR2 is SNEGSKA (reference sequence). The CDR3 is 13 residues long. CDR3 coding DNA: TGCAGTGCTAGACTCAGTATTGGGTATGGCTACACCTTC. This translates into CSARLSIGYGYTF.